A single sample gave rise to the 10 T cell receptor beta chains below, sequenced in a study of siplizumab effects on memory and regulatory T cells. Repertoires were generated with immunoSEQ multiplex PCR, while TCRdb's copy carries only in-frame clones and drops some. The sample carries 85,000 to 130,000 clones, 94% recorded once. The material sequenced was Tregs sorted from blood. All receptors derive from a human donor in good health.

The gene calls are TRBV6-4 and TRBJ1-4, with TRBD1 matching 8 bases. In germline, CDR1 is MRHNA, CDR2 SNTAGT. V was pared by 8 bases and J by 4 bases, with 18 bases of the junction left unmatched. CDR3 length: 18 residues. In DNA, the CDR3 is TGTGCCAGCGGGAAGACTGACCATCGGACAGGGATTAATGAAAAACTGTTTTTT. It yields the protein CASGKTDHRTGINEKLFF.

The CDR3 reads CASSSPMPREEQFF. The CDR3, as DNA: TGTGCCAGCAGCTCCCCCATGCCCCGGGAAGAGCAGTTCTTC. This chain joins TRBV9 and TRBJ2-1; tentative D call: TRBD2 (5 bases). CDR3 length: 14 residues. Trimming pared 4 bases from V and 10 bases from J, leaving 18 bases between. The germline V gene encodes CDR1 SGDLS and CDR2 YYNGEE.

CDR3 sequence (DNA): TGTGCCATCAGCCAACTAGCGGGCTACAATGAGCAGTTCTTC. It yields the protein CAISQLAGYNEQFF. This chain links TRBV10-3 with TRBJ2-1; TRBD2 matches at 9 bases. Germline CDR1 is ENHRY and CDR2 is SYGVKD. V was pared by 6 bases and J by 3 bases, with 3 bases of the junction left unmatched. CDR3 length equals 14 residues.

The J gene is TRBJ2-2, the V gene TRBV27, with 11 bases aligning to TRBD2. The V gene end was trimmed by 4 bases and the J gene end by 5 bases; junction bases not matched to a gene: 3. This CDR3 has 15 amino acids. CDR1 is MNHEY, CDR2 SMNVEV, per germline (reference sequence). The CDR3 loop reads CASSSRTSGTGELFF. In DNA, the CDR3 is TGTGCCAGCAGTTCCCGGACTAGCGGGACCGGGGAGCTGTTTTTT.

J is TRBJ1-4 and V is TRBV27; the D gene is possibly TRBD1 (5 bases). The germline CDR1 and CDR2 sequences are MNHEY and SMNVEV (reference sequence). Trimming removed 10 bases at V and 11 bases at J, with 17 bases between. The CDR3 totals 12 residues. The CDR3 DNA follows: TGTGCCACCGGCCGACGTGAGGGGAAACTGTTTTTT. Protein: CATGRREGKLFF.

The V call is TRBV14, the J call TRBJ1-1, with D unclear. The CDR3 extends over 12 amino acids. Looked up from germline, CDR1 is SGHDN and CDR2 is FVKESK. V lost 1 base and J lost 8, with 8 bases in between. As DNA, the CDR3 is TGTGCCAGCAGCCAAGCCGGAGCCGAAGCTTTCTTT. This sequence encodes CASSQAGAEAFF.

In nucleotides, the CDR3 is TGTGCCAGCCGATCCAGAGACCTCTATGGCTACACCTTC. This gives the protein CASRSRDLYGYTF. This sequence joins TRBV6-6 and TRBJ1-2, with no clear D. Germline assignment: CDR1 MNHNY and CDR2 SVGAGI (reference sequence). This CDR3 is built from 13 residues. Trimming pared 8 bases from V and 4 bases from J, leaving 14 bases between.

This sequence joins TRBV6-5 and TRBJ2-2; tentative D call: TRBD2 (5 bases). Germline values: CDR1 MNHEY, CDR2 SVGAGI. V was cut by 6 bases and J by 7 bases, with 12 bases left in between. This CDR3 has 13 amino acids. The CDR3, as DNA: TGTGCCAGCAGACCTACTAGTTTCGGGGAGCTGTTTTTT. As protein: CASRPTSFGELFF.

This chain uses TRBV5-6 with TRBJ1-2; 9 nucleotides align to TRBD1. V shed 4 bases and J 4 bases; nucleotides not matched to a gene: 14. Germline lookup yields CDR1 SGHDT and CDR2 YYEEEE. The CDR3 sequence is 17 residues long. CDR3 bases: TGTGCCAGCAGCCCCGGGACAGGGATCGCGGGCGTCTATGGCTACACCTTC. Translation: CASSPGTGIAGVYGYTF.

The chain is built from TRBV25-1 and TRBJ1-2; TRBD1 might be the D (5 bases). The CDR3 runs 12 residues. The germline V and J ends were trimmed by 1 base and 8 bases, with 8 bases remaining between them. Germline V lookup: CDR1 MGHDK, CDR2 SYGVNS. This CDR3 reads CASSESRQGYTF. The CDR3 nucleotides are TGTGCCAGCAGTGAATCCCGACAGGGCTACACCTTC.